This entry features one T cell receptor beta chain sequence. This table comes from immunoSEQ multiplex PCR, and its TCRdb copy is limited to in-frame clones, with some not included. The table has about 27,000 clones, approximately 85% seen once. This sample was taken from a study of T cells in narcolepsy. The receptor was derived from a human donor with narcolepsy. Sequenced material: CD45RA- memory CD4+ T cells from PBMCs.

This chain's CDR3 is CASSVDTVVGKLFF. The DNA of the CDR3 is TGTGCCAGCAGCGTAGATACAGTTGTCGGAAAACTGTTTTTT. V is TRBV9 and J is TRBJ1-4; D is unclear. CDR1 and CDR2 (germline): SGDLS, YYNGEE. This CDR3 has 14 amino acids. Trimming pared 0 bases from V and 10 bases from J, leaving 13 bases between.